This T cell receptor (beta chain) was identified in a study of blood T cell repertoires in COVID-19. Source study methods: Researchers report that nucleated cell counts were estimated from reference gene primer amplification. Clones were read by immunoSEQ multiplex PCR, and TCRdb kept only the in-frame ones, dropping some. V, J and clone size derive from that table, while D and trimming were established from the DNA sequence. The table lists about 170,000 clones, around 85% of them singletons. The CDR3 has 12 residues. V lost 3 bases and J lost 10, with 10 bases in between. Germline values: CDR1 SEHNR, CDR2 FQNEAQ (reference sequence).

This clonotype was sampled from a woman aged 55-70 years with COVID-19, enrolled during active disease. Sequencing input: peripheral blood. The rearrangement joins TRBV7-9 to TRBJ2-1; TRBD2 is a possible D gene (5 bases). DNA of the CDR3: TGTGCCAGCAGCTTCGGGGATGGCGAGCAGTTCTTC. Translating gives CASSFGDGEQFF. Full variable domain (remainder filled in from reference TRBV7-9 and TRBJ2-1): DTGVSQNPRHKITKRGQNVTFRCDPISEHNRLYWYRQTLGQGPEFLTYFQNEAQLEKSRLLSDRFSAERPKGSFSTLEIQRTEQGDSAMYLCASSFGDGEQFFGPGTRLTVL.